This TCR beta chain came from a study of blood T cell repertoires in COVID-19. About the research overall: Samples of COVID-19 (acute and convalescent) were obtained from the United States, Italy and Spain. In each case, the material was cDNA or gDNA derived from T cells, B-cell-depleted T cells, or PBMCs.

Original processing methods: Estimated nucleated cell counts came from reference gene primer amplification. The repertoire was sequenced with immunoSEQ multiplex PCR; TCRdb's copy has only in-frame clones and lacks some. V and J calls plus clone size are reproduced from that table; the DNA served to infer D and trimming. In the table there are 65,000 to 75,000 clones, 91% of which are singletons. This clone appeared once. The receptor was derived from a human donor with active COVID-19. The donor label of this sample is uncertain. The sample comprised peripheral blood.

CDR3 in amino acids: CASSQIAGGYNEQFF. DNA for the CDR3: TGTGCCAGCAGCCAAATAGCGGGGGGATACAATGAGCAGTTCTTC. This chain joins TRBV14 and TRBJ2-1, with 10 nucleotides matching TRBD2. Germline CDR1 is SGHDN and CDR2 is FVKESK. The CDR3 spans 15 residues. J was trimmed by 4 bases and V by 2 bases; bases with no gene match: 2.